This TCR beta chain was recorded in a study of blood T cells in healthy people across ages. Donors gave 8 to 10 milliliters of peripheral blood apiece. For this clonotype: As yet, its antigen is unknown.

Sample-barcoded 5' priming and a J-beta primer mix drove a second PCR of about 7 to 12 cycles. TCRdb reprocessed the 5' RACE reads with MiXCR, giving one entry per CDR3 protein. The table records approximately 800,000 distinct CDR3 sequences, about 55% of them present only once. Whole-study findings and limits: More naive CD4+ cells and higher diversity were found in long-lived than in aged donors. In the absence of known donor CMV status, changes in expanded clonotypes were possibly confounded.

V was pared by 0 bases and J by 4 bases, with 18 bases between. The CDR3 loop spans 17 amino acids. Looked up from germline, CDR1 is MRHNA and CDR2 is SNTAGT. The sample taken for sequencing was blood. J is TRBJ1-2 and V is TRBV6-4, with D perhaps matching TRBD1 (5 bases). This TCR was recovered from a man older than 75 in good health. The CDR3 nucleotides read TGTGCCAGCAGTGACTCTGCTCGCCCGCAGGGTGGCTATGGCTACACCTTC. This translates into CASSDSARPQGGYGYTF.